Below, 21 T cell receptor beta chains from the same sample are listed, as sequenced in a study of blood T cell repertoires in COVID-19. The repertoire was sequenced with immunoSEQ multiplex PCR; TCRdb's copy has only in-frame clones and lacks some. The sample consists of about 310,000 clones, around 86% of them appearing once. The sample was PBMCs or T cells enriched from blood (not recorded which). Receptors were obtained from a man aged 55 to 70 who had recovered from COVID-19.

The DNA for the CDR3 is TGTGCCAGCAGCTTGGAGCGGAGGTACGAGCAGTACTTC. The encoded protein is CASSLERRYEQYF. The chain links TRBV7-8 to TRBJ2-7, with D maybe TRBD2 (5 bases). This CDR3 has 13 residues. Germline CDR1 reads SGHVS; CDR2 reads FQNEAQ. V lost 3 bases and J 4 bases, leaving 10 bases between the germline ends. Combining the CDR3 with reference TRBV7-8 and TRBJ2-7 gives the whole variable domain GAGVSQSPRYKVAKRGQDVALRCDPISGHVSLFWYQQALGQGPEFLTYFQNEAQLDKSGLPSDRFFAERPEGSVSTLKIQRTQQEDSAVYLCASSLERRYEQYFGPGTRLTVT.

This chain uses TRBV28 with TRBJ1-5, with 8 bases lining up with TRBD1. This CDR3 comprises 14 residues. The V segment lost 9 bases and the J segment 4 bases; nucleotides outside the gene matches: 8. The germline V gene has CDR1 MDHEN and CDR2 SYDVKM. The DNA for the CDR3 is TGTGCCAGTTCCGACAGGGGAGGAAATCAGCCCCAGCATTTT. This sequence encodes CASSDRGGNQPQHF. The full variable domain, with the rest looked up from reference TRBV28 and TRBJ1-5, is DVKVTQSSRYLVKRTGEKVFLECVQDMDHENMFWYRQDPGLGLRLIYFSYDVKMKEKGDIPEGYSVSREKKERFSLILESASTNQTSMYLCASSDRGGNQPQHFGDGTRLSIL.

The chain joins TRBV24-1 to TRBJ2-1; 12 positions match TRBD2. The ends lost 4 bases at V and 1 base at J; junction bases unmatched: 4. This CDR3 is 17 amino acids long. The germline gives CDR1 KGHDR, CDR2 SFDVKD. For the CDR3, the DNA is TGTGCCACCAGTGAAACCGGGACTAGCGGGTCCTACAATGAGCAGTTCTTC. It is translated as CATSETGTSGSYNEQFF.

This chain links TRBV6-2 or TRBV6-3 with TRBJ2-6; TRBD1 matches 10 bases. The ends lost 6 bases at V and 4 bases at J; junction bases unmatched: 12. This CDR3 has 18 residues. Germline V gene data show CDR1 as MNHEY and CDR2 as SVGEGT. The CDR3 region is CASSPTRQGAQGANVLTF. The CDR3 bases are TGTGCCAGCAGCCCTACGAGACAGGGGGCGCAGGGGGCCAACGTCCTGACTTTC.

This rearrangement joins TRBV10-3 to TRBJ1-5; perhaps TRBD1 as D (6 bases). The CDR3 totals 15 residues. Per germline, CDR1 ENHRY and CDR2 SYGVKD. V lost 6 bases, J lost 1 base, and 13 bases lay in between. The CDR3 reads CAISSDSLSNQPQHF. CDR3 nucleotide sequence: TGTGCCATCAGCTCGGACAGCCTGAGCAATCAGCCCCAGCATTTT.

V and J are TRBV6-2 or TRBV6-3 and TRBJ2-3, with TRBD1 identical over 9 bases. This CDR3 comprises 16 residues. V was clipped by 4 bases and J by 4 bases; unmatched bases: 9. Germline-derived CDR1 and CDR2 are MNHEY and SVGEGT. The CDR3 loop reads CASSSGQGWTADTQYF. In DNA form, the CDR3 reads TGTGCCAGCAGTTCGGGACAGGGTTGGACGGCAGATACGCAGTATTTT.

The chain recombines TRBV4-2 with TRBJ2-7; weak D call: TRBD2 (5 bases). The germline V gene has CDR1 LGHNA and CDR2 YNFKEQ. The CDR3 runs 13 residues. V shed 4 bases and J shed 3 bases, with 10 bases lying between them. CDR3 amino acids: CASSLKSGYEQYF. The CDR3 DNA follows: TGTGCCAGCAGCCTTAAAAGCGGCTACGAGCAGTACTTC.

The gene calls are TRBV2 and TRBJ2-5, with D tentatively TRBD1 (5 bases). CDR1 is SNHLY, CDR2 FYNNEI, per germline. The V end was cut by 4 bases, the J end by 3 bases, with 9 bases between. The CDR3 sequence is 13 residues long. The CDR3 spells CASSANRKETQYF. DNA of the CDR3: TGTGCCAGCAGTGCCAACAGGAAAGAGACCCAGTACTTC.

The chain uses TRBV28 and TRBJ1-5; no definite D call. Germline V gene data show CDR1 as MDHEN and CDR2 as SYDVKM. The V end lost 5 bases, the J end lost 6 bases, and 20 bases lay between the germline ends. The CDR3 consists of 16 residues. CDR3 sequence: CASSLTVEGGLQPQHF. The DNA of the CDR3 is TGTGCCAGCAGTCTAACCGTTGAAGGCGGCCTTCAGCCCCAGCATTTT.

The chain links TRBV7-3 to TRBJ2-7, with 8 positions matching TRBD2. Germline V gene lookup returns CDR1 SGHTA and CDR2 FQGTGA. Trimming cost V 5 bases and J 6 bases; bases outside gene matches: 15. This CDR3 comprises 16 residues. The CDR3 DNA reads TGTGCCAGCAGCCCCGCGGGGGGCGCGGCATTCTTCGAGCAGTACTTC. Its translation is CASSPAGGAAFFEQYF.

The genes are TRBV6-5 and TRBJ1-1; 7 bases align to TRBD1. J lost 6 bases, V lost 0 bases, and 4 bases had no gene match. Germline CDR1 MNHEY, CDR2 SVGAGI. The length of the CDR3 is 14 residues. Here the CDR3 reads CASSYSEGAAEAFF. CDR3 coding DNA: TGTGCCAGCAGTTACTCAGAGGGGGCGGCTGAAGCTTTCTTT.

V gene TRBV7-3 combines with J gene TRBJ2-7; D may be TRBD2 (5 bases). This CDR3 is 14 amino acids long. Trimming took 0 bases from V and 5 from J, leaving 11 bases between them. Germline loops: CDR1 SGHTA, CDR2 FQGTGA. CDR3 region: CASSLTGVGNEQYF. CDR3 in DNA: TGTGCCAGCAGCTTAACGGGAGTCGGGAACGAGCAGTACTTC.

The V gene is TRBV6-5, the J gene TRBJ1-6, with D possibly matching TRBD1 (6 bases). V was pared by 11 bases and J by 9 bases, with 17 bases between. Germline V lookup: CDR1 MNHEY, CDR2 SVGAGI. This CDR3 contains 13 residues. The chain's CDR3 is CAVMGALGSPLHF. DNA for the CDR3: TGTGCCGTCATGGGGGCGCTGGGTTCACCCCTCCACTTT.

The V call is TRBV9, the J call TRBJ1-2; D unclear. Germline CDR1 is SGDLS and CDR2 is YYNGEE. Trimming pared 0 bases from V and 3 bases from J, leaving 9 bases between. The CDR3 is 14 amino acids. Written as DNA, the CDR3 is TGTGCCAGCAGCGTAGCTAACAGCCACTATGGCTACACCTTC. It specifies CASSVANSHYGYTF.

This chain uses TRBV19 with TRBJ2-5; weak D call: TRBD2 (6 bases). The germline V and J ends were trimmed by 5 bases and 5 bases, with 27 bases remaining between them. The CDR3 length is 18 residues. Germline values: CDR1 LNHDA, CDR2 SQIVND (reference sequence). This CDR3 reads CASSGRELRRGVGETQYF. The CDR3 DNA reads TGTGCCAGTAGTGGCAGGGAGTTGAGGCGGGGTGTGGGGGAGACCCAGTACTTC. Full variable domain (rest looked up from reference TRBV19 and TRBJ2-5): DGGITQSPKYLFRKEGQNVTLSCEQNLNHDAMYWYRQDPGQGLRLIYYSQIVNDFQKGDIAEGYSVSREKKESFPLTVTSAQKNPTAFYLCASSGRELRRGVGETQYFGPGTRLLVL.

This clone turned up a few times. J is TRBJ1-3 and V is TRBV5-1, with TRBD1 matching over 9 bases. Per germline, CDR1 SGHRS and CDR2 YFSETQ. The CDR3 contains 15 residues. With V trimmed by 3 bases and J by 1 base, 2 bases remained unmatched. Here the CDR3 DNA reads TGCGCCAGCAGCTCCGGGACAGGGTCTGGAAACACCATATATTTT. Residues: CASSSGTGSGNTIYF.

The chain is built from TRBV21-1 and TRBJ1-2; the table gives TRBD1 as D, unverified against the DNA. TRBV21-1 is assigned pseudogene status. There are 16 residues in the CDR3. The CDR3 bases are TGTGCCAGCAGCAAAGAATGGGGCACGACTAACTATGGCTACACCTTC. Translated: CASSKEWGTTNYGYTF.

The genes are TRBV5-5 and TRBJ2-7, with a weak D call TRBD2 (5 bases). The CDR3 totals 14 residues. Germline CDR1 SGHKS, CDR2 YYEKEE (reference sequence). Trimming pared 5 bases from V and 5 bases from J, leaving 17 bases between. The CDR3 protein is CASRRAARLDEQYF. Here the CDR3 DNA reads TGTGCCAGCAGGAGGGCCGCCCGCCTCGACGAGCAGTACTTC.

This chain connects TRBV19 to TRBJ1-4; the D gene is possibly TRBD1 (6 bases). Germline-derived CDR1 and CDR2 are LNHDA and SQIVND (reference sequence). This CDR3 region has 13 residues. With 11 bases removed from V and 7 bases from J, the gap between germline ends came to 17 bases. The CDR3 sequence is CAATGQGSEKLFF. The CDR3 bases are TGTGCCGCCACAGGGCAGGGAAGTGAAAAACTGTTTTTT.

A single count supports this clone. The chain couples TRBV19 to TRBJ1-2, with TRBD1 as a possible D gene (6 bases). CDR3 length: 12 residues. Deletions cut 5 bases from V and 5 bases from J, with 9 bases between. Germline V gene lookup returns CDR1 LNHDA and CDR2 SQIVND (reference sequence). The CDR3 region has the DNA TGTGCCAGTAGTCCCGGACAGTATGGCTACACCTTC. It is translated as CASSPGQYGYTF.

The chain carries TRBV19 and TRBJ1-1; 7 bases are a match to TRBD1. Germline V lookup: CDR1 LNHDA, CDR2 SQIVND (reference sequence). V lost 8 bases, J lost 5 bases, and 8 bases stayed unmatched. This CDR3 region has 13 residues. The chain's CDR3 is CASFDRAETEAFF. DNA of the CDR3: TGTGCCAGTTTTGACAGGGCAGAAACTGAAGCTTTCTTT.